This T cell receptor beta chain comes out of a study of HIV-infected children after antiretroviral therapy interruption (dated by TCRdb to 2018 to 2020). Turning to the overall study: All eight included children had a CD4+ count above 500 and a viral load below 50 copies/ml, with four on planned treatment interruption and four on continuous treatment. Alongside measurements of thymic output, TCR repertoires of children on planned treatment interruption were compared with TCR repertoires of children on continuous antiretroviral treatment. Most participating children had recorded exposure to EBV and CMV. Median age was roughly 10 years in the interruption group and roughly 8 years in the continuous treatment group. Samples from the interruption arm were taken at week 0, at week 12, at the end of interruption (week 24 or 48), and about 3 years after the study ended. For the continuous-treatment arm, samples from the corresponding weeks 0, 48 and 150 were analyzed.

In the paper's terms, the treatment or condition label means: PENTA 11 planned treatment interruption arm or continuous ART arm. Children from the United Kingdom aged 2 to 15 years who had been given at least three-drug ART for at least 24 weeks were enrolled as participants. The study required cryopreserved PBMCs containing at least 5 million viable cells, and a few candidate patients were excluded because of low viable PBMC yield. Naive CD4+ CD45RA+ CD45RO- T cells were FACS-sorted from thawed PBMCs on a FACSAria III cell sorter. After sorting, cells were fixed, and RNA was extracted with the RNeasy FFPE kit and then with the RNeasy Micro kit. For this clonotype: Its target antigen remains unknown. Base quality data are lacking; no much larger clone is found one base away.

Spanning cysteine to phenylalanine, the CDR3 consists of 16 amino acids. Just CDR3 DNA is preserved here, 48 bases in frame from base 1. V and J are truncated by 1 base and 4 bases respectively, leaving an intervening sequence of 11 bases. Libraries were constructed by 3' RACE. To correct PCR amplification bias, TCR libraries were generated from RNA with a 3' RACE protocol that used unique molecular identifiers. Amplicon libraries were pooled in groups of up to roughly 12 and sequenced on an Illumina MiSeq using v2 2x250 paired-end chemistry. As for the authors' bioinformatics: Reads were processed with Decombinator for assignment of V and J genes and CDR3, and barcode-based correction of errors and PCR bias was applied. Before the Gini coefficient was calculated with the R ineq package, repertoires were subsampled to the same depth. GLIPH, Hamming distance and a shared triplet metric were used to assess CDR3 similarity. TCRdb reprocessed the public reads (quality trimming at Q25 with fastp, clone calling with MiXCR) and kept in-frame beta chains. A single entry per CDR3 protein holds the most common genes and DNA from its merged rows. The V and J calls shown here were made by TCRdb, not taken from the authors' results. In this sample the table shows about 83,000 distinct CDR3 sequences, less than 7% of which occur a single time. The biggest ten clones account for around 1.1% of the sample.

The paper as a whole reports these results and caveats: The small number of patients is a limitation, and caution is needed when interpreting the data. An increase in the naive CD4+ Gini coefficient was observed by the end of treatment interruption, suggesting clonal expansion, and a return to baseline was observed by 3 years. In naive CD4+ repertoires of PTI patients, CDR3 sharing between time points fell after interruption began; many sequences were shared between end of interruption and 3 years later. Minor non-naive CD45RA+ populations, such as EMRA or stem memory cells, might be present among the sorted CD45RA+ naive cells.

Material: CD45RA+ CD4+ T cells from PBMCs, pooled from several time points, obtained from a donor given antiretroviral therapy, either interrupted or continuous. What this sample's cell subset or site label stands for: naive CD4+ CD45RA+ CD45RO- T cells. The TCR originated in a pool of human donors with HIV. The rearranged chain carries TRBV12-3 or TRBV12-4 and TRBJ2-6, with TRBD2 tentatively as D gene (5 bases match). The DNA sequence is TGTGCCAGCAGTTTAGGAACCGGGGTCGGGGCCAACGTCCTGACTTTC. Translated, it gives CASSLGTGVGANVLTF.